The T cell receptor (beta chain) under discussion was sequenced for a study of regulatory T cells in long-lasting Graves disease. Time point specified: newly diagnosed GD, antithyroid drugs for less than 3 months. The authors made the TCR library using RNA they extracted from PBMCs. One endocrinology department in Xi'an, China, was where patients came from. Collection of peripheral blood (roughly 9.8 milliliters) was done using EDTA tubes. The CDR3 covers 17 residues. Trimming pared 3 bases from V and 0 bases from J, leaving 15 bases between. Germline assignment: CDR1 LGHDT and CDR2 YNNKEL (reference sequence). With iRepertoire HTBI primers and Arm-PCR of CDR3 regions, TCR beta libraries were built. TCRdb called the multiplex PCR reads again in MiXCR, with one record for every CDR3 protein. The repertoire has some 500,000 distinct CDR3 sequences, approximately 12% of them found once; the top ten carry over 7.5%.

Findings and caveats of the study: The analysis examined peripheral blood only and excluded thyroid tissue. Persistent Graves' patients showed less TCR diversity than newly diagnosed ones.

A single count supports this clonotype. Antigen: not known. This sample also appeared in a second study, on T cells in Graves' hyperthyroidism and ophthalmopathy.

V gene TRBV3-1 combines with J gene TRBJ2-4; tentatively, D is TRBD1 (6 bases). The specimen comprised peripheral blood mononuclear cells (PBMCs), sampled at new diagnosis, from a patient treated with antithyroid drugs. This receptor was obtained from a man between 25 and 39 years old with Graves disease. CDR3 in DNA: TGTGCCAGCAGCCATGGATGGGGGCGTCTAGCCAAAAACATTCAGTACTTC. It is translated as CASSHGWGRLAKNIQYF.